The T cell receptor beta chain under discussion was sequenced for a study of OX40 agonist ivuxolimab in advanced cancers. Profiling relied on immunoSEQ multiplex PCR, and the TCRdb table lists in-frame clones only, not all of them. The sample consists of fewer than 45,000 clones, 74% of them appearing once. V lost 1 base and J lost 7; bases outside the gene matches: 3. The CDR3 is 15 amino acids. The V gene's germline CDR1 is SGHRS and CDR2 YFSETQ. Concerning this clone itself: Its antigen is unknown.

General observations from the study: At doses 0.1 to 3.0 mg/kg, CD4+ and CD8+ clones expanded.

The starting material was CD4+ or CD8+ T cells sorted from blood, obtained in a trial of the OX40 agonist ivuxolimab. This chain joins TRBV5-1 and TRBJ1-6, with 9 bases that match TRBD1. The receptor comes from an adult with an advanced solid tumor such as melanoma, head and neck, liver or kidney cancer. CDR3 loop: CASSLRQGGNSPLHF. The DNA for the CDR3 is TGCGCCAGCAGCTTGAGACAGGGGGGAAATTCACCCCTCCACTTT. The whole variable domain, remainder taken from reference TRBV5-1 and TRBJ1-6, is KAGVTQTPRYLIKTRGQQVTLSCSPISGHRSVSWYQQTPGQGLQFLFEYFSETQRNKGNFPGRFSGRQFSNSRSEMNVSTLELGDSALYLCASSLRQGGNSPLHFGNGTRLTVT.